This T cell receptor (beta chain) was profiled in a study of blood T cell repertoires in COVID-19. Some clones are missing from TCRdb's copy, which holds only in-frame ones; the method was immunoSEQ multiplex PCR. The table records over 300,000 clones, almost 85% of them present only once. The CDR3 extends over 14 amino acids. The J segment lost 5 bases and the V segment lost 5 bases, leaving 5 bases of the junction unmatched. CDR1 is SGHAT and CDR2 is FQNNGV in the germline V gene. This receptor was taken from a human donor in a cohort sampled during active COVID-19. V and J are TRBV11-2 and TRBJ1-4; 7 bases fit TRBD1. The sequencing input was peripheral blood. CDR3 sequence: CASSEGQRNEKLFF. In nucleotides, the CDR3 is TGTGCCAGCAGCGAGGGACAGCGGAATGAAAAACTGTTTTTT.